A selection of T cell receptor beta chains follows, all from one sample in a study of blood T cell repertoires in COVID-19. The table came from immunoSEQ multiplex PCR; TCRdb's copy has only in-frame clones and leaves some out. This sample has about 90,000 clones, with around four fifths found just once. The material sequenced was peripheral blood. Receptors were obtained from a human donor in a cohort sampled during active COVID-19. Both conserved end residues are part of each CDR3. Fields, in order: clone size, D gene, J gene, V gene, CDR3 DNA, CDR3 protein. A D gene is named only where the DNA matches it firmly. Expanded clones are given a class, and other clones once, few, many or no size at all.

clone size: few; D gene: NA; J gene: TRBJ1-1; V gene: TRBV2; CDR3 DNA: TGTGCCAGCAGTGCCAGATACATGAACACTGAAGCTTTCTTT; CDR3 protein: CASSARYMNTEAFF
clone size: NA; D gene: TRBD2; J gene: TRBJ2-3; V gene: TRBV18; CDR3 DNA: TGTGCCAGCTCACCACGCCTAGCGGGGGTCACAGATACGCAGTATTTT; CDR3 protein: CASSPRLAGVTDTQYF
clone size: NA; D gene: NA; J gene: TRBJ2-1; V gene: TRBV6-5; CDR3 DNA: TGTGCCAGCAATTTTCAGGGGTGGAATGAGCAGTTCTTC; CDR3 protein: CASNFQGWNEQFF
clone size: NA; D gene: NA; J gene: TRBJ2-7; V gene: TRBV5-1; CDR3 DNA: TGCGCCAGCAGCTTGAACACCCCGGGGTACGAGCAGTACTTC; CDR3 protein: CASSLNTPGYEQYF
clone size: NA; D gene: TRBD2; J gene: TRBJ2-7; V gene: TRBV5-1; CDR3 DNA: TGCGCCAGCAGCTCCCAGCCAGCGGGGGGGAGCGAGCAGTACTTC; CDR3 protein: CASSSQPAGGSEQYF
clone size: once; D gene: TRBD1; J gene: TRBJ2-5; V gene: TRBV4-1; CDR3 DNA: TGCGCCAGCAGACGAACAGGGGGTACTCAAGAGACCCAGTACTTC; CDR3 protein: CASRRTGGTQETQYF
clone size: many; D gene: NA; J gene: TRBJ1-1; V gene: TRBV25-1; CDR3 DNA: TGTGCCAGCTCGTCCCCGGTCGCGGAAGCTTTCTTT; CDR3 protein: CASSSPVAEAFF
clone size: NA; D gene: NA; J gene: TRBJ2-6; V gene: TRBV7-3; CDR3 DNA: TGTGCCAGCAGCCCACAGACACCCTTCTCTGGGGCCAACGTCCTGACTTTC; CDR3 protein: CASSPQTPFSGANVLTF
clone size: once; D gene: NA; J gene: TRBJ2-1; V gene: TRBV7-2; CDR3 DNA: TGTGCCAGCAGCCTTGAGCGCATTGAGCAGTTCTTC; CDR3 protein: CASSLERIEQFF
clone size: NA; D gene: TRBD1; J gene: TRBJ2-7; V gene: TRBV6-2/TRBV6-3; CDR3 DNA: TGTGCCAGCAGTGGGACAGGGACGAGCGAGCAGTACTTC; CDR3 protein: CASSGTGTSEQYF
clone size: NA; D gene: NA; J gene: TRBJ2-5; V gene: TRBV10-2; CDR3 DNA: TGCGCCAGCAGTGATTGGCAGAGAGGCCGCGAGACCCAGTACTTC; CDR3 protein: CASSDWQRGRETQYF
clone size: NA; D gene: TRBD1; J gene: TRBJ1-1; V gene: TRBV7-8; CDR3 DNA: TGTGCCAGCAGGCCTAGGGGGCAAATGAACACTGAAGCTTTCTTT; CDR3 protein: CASRPRGQMNTEAFF
clone size: once; D gene: TRBD1; J gene: TRBJ2-3; V gene: TRBV19; CDR3 DNA: TGTGCCAGTAGTTCCCAGGGTACCGGGACAGGGGCGGCAGATACGCAGTATTTT; CDR3 protein: CASSSQGTGTGAADTQYF
clone size: NA; D gene: TRBD2; J gene: TRBJ2-1; V gene: TRBV3-1/TRBV3-2; CDR3 DNA: TGTGCCAGCAGCCGGACTAGCGGGGGGGTCTACAATGAGCAGTTCTTC; CDR3 protein: CASSRTSGGVYNEQFF
clone size: NA; D gene: NA; J gene: TRBJ2-5; V gene: TRBV2; CDR3 DNA: TGTGCCAGCAGTAACAGGATTGGGGAGACCCAGTACTTC; CDR3 protein: CASSNRIGETQYF
clone size: NA; D gene: NA; J gene: TRBJ2-1; V gene: TRBV6-2/TRBV6-3; CDR3 DNA: TGTGCCAGCAGTTACTCGATTTACTACCGAAGCTCCTACAATGAGCAGTTCTTC; CDR3 protein: CASSYSIYYRSSYNEQFF
clone size: NA; D gene: TRBD2; J gene: TRBJ2-5; V gene: TRBV7-2; CDR3 DNA: TGTGCCAGCAGCTCGGGACTAGCGGGGGGGAGTGGAGAGACCCAGTACTTC; CDR3 protein: CASSSGLAGGSGETQYF